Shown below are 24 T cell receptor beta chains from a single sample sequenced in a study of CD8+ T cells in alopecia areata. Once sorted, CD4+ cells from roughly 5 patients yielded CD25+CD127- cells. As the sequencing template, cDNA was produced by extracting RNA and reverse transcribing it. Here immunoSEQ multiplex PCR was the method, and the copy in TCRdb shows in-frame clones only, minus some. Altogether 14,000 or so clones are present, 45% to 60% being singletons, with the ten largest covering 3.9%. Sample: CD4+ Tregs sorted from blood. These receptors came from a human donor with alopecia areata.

CDR3 in amino acids: CASSPSARGENEKLFF. The CDR3 bases are TGCGCCAGCAGCCCCAGCGCCAGGGGGGAGAATGAAAAACTGTTTTTT. The genes are TRBV5-1 and TRBJ1-4, with TRBD1 identical over 7 bases. CDR3 length: 16 residues. Trimming removed 4 bases from V and 5 bases from J; junction bases left unmatched: 11. Germline CDR1 SGHRS, CDR2 YFSETQ.

The CDR3 region is CASSGGPNTEAFF. CDR3 DNA: TGCGCCAGCAGCGGCGGTCCAAACACTGAAGCTTTCTTT. J is TRBJ1-1 and V is TRBV5-1, with D uncertain. Trimming left V 4 bases short and J 2 bases short, with 9 bases between. The length of the CDR3 is 13 residues. Germline loops: CDR1 SGHRS, CDR2 YFSETQ.

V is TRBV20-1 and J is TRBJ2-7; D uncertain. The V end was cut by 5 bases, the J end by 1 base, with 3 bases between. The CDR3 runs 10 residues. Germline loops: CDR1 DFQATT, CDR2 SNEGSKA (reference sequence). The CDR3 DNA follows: TGCAGTGCTCGATCCTACGAGCAGTACTTC. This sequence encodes CSARSYEQYF.

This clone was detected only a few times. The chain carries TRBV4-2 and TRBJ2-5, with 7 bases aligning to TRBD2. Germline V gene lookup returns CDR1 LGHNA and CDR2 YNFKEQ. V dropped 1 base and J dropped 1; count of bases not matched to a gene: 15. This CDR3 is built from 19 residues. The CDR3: CASSQGSTRAGELQETQYF. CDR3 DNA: TGTGCCAGCAGCCAAGGTTCAACTCGGGCGGGAGAGCTCCAAGAGACCCAGTACTTC.

This chain's CDR3 is CASSLGRTEAFF. The CDR3 nucleotides read TGTGCCAGCAGCTTAGGAAGGACTGAAGCTTTCTTT. V gene TRBV11-2 combines with J gene TRBJ1-1; D not certain. Looked up from germline, CDR1 is SGHAT and CDR2 is FQNNGV. With 1 base removed from V and 5 bases from J, the gap between germline ends came to 5 bases. The CDR3 has 12 residues. The full variable domain, in which reference TRBV11-2 and TRBJ1-1 provide the parts outside the CDR3, is EAGVAQSPRYKIIEKRQSVAFWCNPISGHATLYWYQQILGQGPKLLIQFQNNGVVDDSQLPKDRFSAERLKGVDSTLKIQPAKLEDSAVYLCASSLGRTEAFFGQGTRLTVV.

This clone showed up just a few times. The CDR3 coding sequence is TGTGCCAGCAGTCCACGACAGGGGGAAGCTTTCTTT. Amino acid sequence: CASSPRQGEAFF. This sequence joins TRBV6-1 and TRBJ1-1, with TRBD1 identical over 8 bases. The germline gives CDR1 MNHNS, CDR2 SASEGT. CDR3 length: 12 amino acids. The ends lost 5 bases at V and 8 bases at J; junction bases unmatched: 4.

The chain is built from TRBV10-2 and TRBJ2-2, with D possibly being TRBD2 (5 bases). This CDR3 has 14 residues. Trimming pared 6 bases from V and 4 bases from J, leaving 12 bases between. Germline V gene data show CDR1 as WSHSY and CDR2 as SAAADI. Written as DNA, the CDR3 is TGCGCCAGCAGGCTAAGAGGGCCCACCGGGGAGCTGTTTTTT. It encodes CASRLRGPTGELFF.

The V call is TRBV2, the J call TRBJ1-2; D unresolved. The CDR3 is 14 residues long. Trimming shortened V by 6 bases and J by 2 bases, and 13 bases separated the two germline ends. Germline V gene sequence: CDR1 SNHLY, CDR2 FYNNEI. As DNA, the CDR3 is TGTGCCAGCAGCGGGAGTGGTGTCAACTATGGCTACACCTTC. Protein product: CASSGSGVNYGYTF.

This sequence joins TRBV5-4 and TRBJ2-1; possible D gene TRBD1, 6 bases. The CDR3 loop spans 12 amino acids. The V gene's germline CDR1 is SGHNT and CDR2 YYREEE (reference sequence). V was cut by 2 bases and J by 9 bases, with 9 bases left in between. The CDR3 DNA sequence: TGTGCCAGCAGCTTAGGACAGACTGAGCAGTTCTTC. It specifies CASSLGQTEQFF.

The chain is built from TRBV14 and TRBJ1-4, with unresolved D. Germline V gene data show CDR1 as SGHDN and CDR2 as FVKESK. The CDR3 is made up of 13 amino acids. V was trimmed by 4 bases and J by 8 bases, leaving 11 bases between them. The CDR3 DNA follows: TGTGCCAGCAGCCGCCTCTTTTGGGAAAAACTGTTTTTT. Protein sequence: CASSRLFWEKLFF.

This CDR3 reads CASSQGYLHNEQFF. In DNA, the CDR3 is TGTGCCAGCAGCCAAGGCTACCTGCATAATGAGCAGTTCTTC. V usage is TRBV14 and J usage is TRBJ2-1, with D unresolved. The CDR3 extends over 14 amino acids. CDR1 and CDR2 from the germline V gene are SGHDN and FVKESK. Trimming removed 1 base at V and 7 bases at J, with 11 bases between.

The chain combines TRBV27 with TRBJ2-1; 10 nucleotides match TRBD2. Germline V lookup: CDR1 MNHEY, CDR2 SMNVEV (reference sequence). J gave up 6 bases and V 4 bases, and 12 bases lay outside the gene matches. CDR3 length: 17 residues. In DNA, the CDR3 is TGTGCCAGCAGTTCCGGGCCCCTAGCGGGAGTAGTCAATGAGCAGTTCTTC. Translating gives CASSSGPLAGVVNEQFF.

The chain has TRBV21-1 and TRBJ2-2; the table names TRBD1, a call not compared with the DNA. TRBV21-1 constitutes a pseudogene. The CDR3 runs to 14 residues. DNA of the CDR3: TGTGCCAGCAGCAACGAGCACAGCACCGGGGAGCTGTTTTTT. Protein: CASSNEHSTGELFF.

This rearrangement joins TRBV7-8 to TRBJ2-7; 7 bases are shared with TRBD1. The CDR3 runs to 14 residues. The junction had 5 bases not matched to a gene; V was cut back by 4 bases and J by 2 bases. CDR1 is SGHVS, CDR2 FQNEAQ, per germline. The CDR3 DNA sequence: TGTGCCAGCAGCTCGTACAGGGGACCCTACGAGCAGTACTTC. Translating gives CASSSYRGPYEQYF.

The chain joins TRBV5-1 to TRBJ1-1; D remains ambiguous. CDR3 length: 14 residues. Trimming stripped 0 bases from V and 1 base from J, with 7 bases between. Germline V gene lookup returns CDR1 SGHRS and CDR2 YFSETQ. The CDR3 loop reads CASSLAFGNTEAFF. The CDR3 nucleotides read TGCGCCAGCAGCTTGGCCTTCGGGAACACTGAAGCTTTCTTT.

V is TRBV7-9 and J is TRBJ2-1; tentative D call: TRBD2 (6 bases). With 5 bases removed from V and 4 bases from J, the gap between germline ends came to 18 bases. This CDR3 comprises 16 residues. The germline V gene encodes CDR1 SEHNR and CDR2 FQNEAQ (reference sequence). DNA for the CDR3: TGTGCCAGCAGCGTACAAGGAGGGGCTATATACAATGAGCAGTTCTTC. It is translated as CASSVQGGAIYNEQFF.

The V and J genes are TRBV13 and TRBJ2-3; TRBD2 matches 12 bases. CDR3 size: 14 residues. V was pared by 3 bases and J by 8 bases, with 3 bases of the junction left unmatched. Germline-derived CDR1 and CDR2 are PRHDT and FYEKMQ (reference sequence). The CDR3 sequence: CASSFPGLAGTQYF. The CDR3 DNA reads TGTGCCAGCAGCTTCCCGGGACTAGCGGGTACGCAGTATTTT.

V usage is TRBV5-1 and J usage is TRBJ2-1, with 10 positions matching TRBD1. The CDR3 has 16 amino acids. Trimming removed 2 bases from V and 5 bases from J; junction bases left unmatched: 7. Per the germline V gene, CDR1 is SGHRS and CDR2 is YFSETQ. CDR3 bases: TGCGCCAGCAGCTTTACCGGGACAGGGGTTCACAATGAGCAGTTCTTC. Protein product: CASSFTGTGVHNEQFF.

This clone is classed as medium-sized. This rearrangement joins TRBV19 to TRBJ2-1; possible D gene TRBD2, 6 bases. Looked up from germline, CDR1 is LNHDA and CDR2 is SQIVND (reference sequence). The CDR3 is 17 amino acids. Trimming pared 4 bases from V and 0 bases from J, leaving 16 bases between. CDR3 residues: CASSTRTGGTSYNEQFF. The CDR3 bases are TGTGCCAGTAGTACCCGAACCGGCGGGACCTCCTACAATGAGCAGTTCTTC.

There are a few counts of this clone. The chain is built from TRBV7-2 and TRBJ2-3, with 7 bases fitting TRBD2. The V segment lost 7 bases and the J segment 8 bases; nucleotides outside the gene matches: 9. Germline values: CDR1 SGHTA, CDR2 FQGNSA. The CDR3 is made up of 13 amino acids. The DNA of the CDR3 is TGTGCCAGCACCCCGGGGTGGGGGGGTACGCAGTATTTT. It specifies CASTPGWGGTQYF.

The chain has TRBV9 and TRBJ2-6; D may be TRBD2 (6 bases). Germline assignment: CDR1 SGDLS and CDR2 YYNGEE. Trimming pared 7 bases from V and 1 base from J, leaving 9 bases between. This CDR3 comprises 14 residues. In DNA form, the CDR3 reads TGTGCCAGCGGAGGGTATTCTGGGGCCAACGTCCTGACTTTC. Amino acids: CASGGYSGANVLTF.

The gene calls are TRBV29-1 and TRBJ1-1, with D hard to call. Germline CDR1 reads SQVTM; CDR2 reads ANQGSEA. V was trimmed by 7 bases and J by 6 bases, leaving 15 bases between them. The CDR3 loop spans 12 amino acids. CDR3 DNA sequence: TGCAGCGCCCAGTTTGTGTCCGCTGAAGCTTTCTTT. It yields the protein CSAQFVSAEAFF.

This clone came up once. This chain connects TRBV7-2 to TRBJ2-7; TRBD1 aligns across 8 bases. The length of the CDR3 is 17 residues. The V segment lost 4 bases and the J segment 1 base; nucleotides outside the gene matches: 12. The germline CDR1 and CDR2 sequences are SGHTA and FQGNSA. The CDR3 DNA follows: TGTGCCAGCAGCTCACGTCCCACAGGGGGGCTATCCTACGAGCAGTACTTC. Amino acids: CASSSRPTGGLSYEQYF.

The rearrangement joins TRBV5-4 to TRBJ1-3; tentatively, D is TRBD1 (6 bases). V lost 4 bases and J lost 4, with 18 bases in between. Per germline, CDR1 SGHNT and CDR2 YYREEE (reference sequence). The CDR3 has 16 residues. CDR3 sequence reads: CASSLTGSQSGNTIYF. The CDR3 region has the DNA TGTGCCAGCAGCCTTACAGGGTCTCAGTCCGGAAACACCATATATTTT. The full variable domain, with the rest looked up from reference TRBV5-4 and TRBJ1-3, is ETGVTQSPTHLIKTRGQQVTLRCSSQSGHNTVSWYQQALGQGPQFIFQYYREEENGRGNFPPRFSGLQFPNYSSELNVNALELDDSALYLCASSLTGSQSGNTIYFGEGSWLTVV.